Below are 32 T cell receptor beta chains sequenced from a single sample in a study of blood T cells in healthy people across ages (dated by TCRdb to about 2015). Preparation of the library involved 5' RACE. Data came from an Illumina HiSeq 2500. A second PCR of roughly 7 to 11 cycles was performed with a sample-barcoded 5' primer and a J-beta primer mix. TCRdb trimmed the raw reads at Q25, called clones with MiXCR and kept productive beta chains. Identical CDR3 protein sequences are pooled into one entry, listed with their most common genes and DNA. The sample yields around 1,500,000 distinct CDR3 sequences; approximately 28% were counted once. The top ten clones comprise 7.7% of the sample. The specimen sequenced was blood. These receptors were taken from a woman aged 30 to 39 in good health.

This chain uses TRBV27 with TRBJ2-5; D not resolved. From germline, CDR1 is MNHEY and CDR2 SMNVEV (reference sequence). The CDR3 has 13 residues. Trimming took off 0 bases at V and 4 bases at J, with 6 bases between the two ends. CDR3 protein: CASSLSASETQYF. The CDR3 bases are TGTGCCAGCAGTTTATCCGCCTCAGAGACCCAGTACTTC.

The chain joins TRBV6-2 or TRBV6-3 to TRBJ2-7; TRBD1 matches 7 bases. V lost 6 bases and J lost 7; bases outside the gene matches: 15. The CDR3 is made up of 15 amino acids. Germline V gene lookup returns CDR1 MNHEY and CDR2 SVGEGT. CDR3 DNA: TGTGCCAGCAGCCGTCCAGGGGGAACTTACAATGAGCAGTACTTC. Translating it yields CASSRPGGTYNEQYF.

This clonotype was seen only a few times. V and J are TRBV5-5 and TRBJ2-3; 8 positions match TRBD1. CDR1 is SGHKS, CDR2 YYEKEE, per germline (reference sequence). V was pared by 2 bases and J by 1 base, with 6 bases of the junction left unmatched. CDR3 size: 16 residues. This CDR3 is CASSFTLDRGTDTQYF. DNA for the CDR3: TGTGCCAGCAGCTTTACTCTGGACAGGGGCACAGATACGCAGTATTTT.

This clonotype was recorded a few times. The chain employs TRBV6-1 and TRBJ2-7; TRBD1 matches at 8 bases. Germline trimming cut 5 bases from V and 3 bases from J; bases unmatched to any gene: 12. Germline CDR1 and CDR2: MNHNS and SASEGT. The CDR3 loop spans 16 amino acids. CDR3 sequence: CASSLRTGGWYYEQYF. CDR3 sequence (DNA): TGTGCCAGCAGTCTTAGAACAGGGGGTTGGTACTACGAGCAGTACTTC.

CDR3 amino acids: CAWSPLAGAYEQYF. DNA for the CDR3: TGTGCCTGGAGTCCTCTAGCGGGAGCCTACGAGCAGTACTTC. V usage is TRBV30 and J usage is TRBJ2-7; 10 positions agree with TRBD2. Germline V gene data show CDR1 as GTSNPN and CDR2 as SVGIG (reference sequence). After removal of 2 bases from V and 2 bases from J, the junction contained 3 bases not matched to a gene. The CDR3 spans 14 residues.

This clonotype came up many times. J is TRBJ2-1 and V is TRBV4-2, with D possibly being TRBD1 (5 bases). The CDR3 has 12 amino acids. In germline, CDR1 is LGHNA, CDR2 YNFKEQ. V was trimmed by 3 bases and J by 9 bases, leaving 9 bases between them. CDR3 sequence (DNA): TGTGCCAGCAGCCAGCCCCAGGGTGAGCAGTTCTTC. Translated: CASSQPQGEQFF.

This clonotype has at least ten counts. The J gene is TRBJ2-1, the V gene TRBV20-1; 8 bases agree with TRBD2. This CDR3 is built from 16 residues. The J segment lost 6 bases and the V segment lost 6 bases, leaving 16 bases of the junction unmatched. The germline gives CDR1 DFQATT, CDR2 SNEGSKA (reference sequence). In DNA, the CDR3 is TGCAGTGCCGATCAGAAAGCGGGAGTATTCCCCAATGAGCAGTTCTTC. Amino acids: CSADQKAGVFPNEQFF.

The chain joins TRBV3-1 to TRBJ2-3; D is uncertain. Germline V gene sequence: CDR1 LGHDT, CDR2 YNNKEL (reference sequence). V dropped 1 base and J dropped 8 bases, with 7 bases sitting between them. The CDR3 spans 12 residues. The chain's CDR3 is CASSQGASTQYF. In DNA, the CDR3 is TGTGCCAGCAGCCAAGGGGCGAGTACGCAGTATTTT.

V usage is TRBV7-2 and J usage is TRBJ2-7; D perhaps matches TRBD1 (6 bases). Per the germline V gene, CDR1 is SGHTA and CDR2 is FQGNSA. The CDR3 runs to 16 residues. V lost 3 bases and J 1 base, leaving 16 bases between the germline ends. CDR3 amino acids: CASSFHRVWGSYEQYF. In DNA, the CDR3 is TGTGCCAGCAGCTTCCACAGGGTTTGGGGTTCCTACGAGCAGTACTTC.

In its sample, this clonotype was seen a few times. V usage is TRBV6-5 and J usage is TRBJ2-3; 7 bases match TRBD1. Germline-derived CDR1 and CDR2 are MNHEY and SVGAGI. V shed 0 bases, J shed 1 base, and the junction held 4 bases outside the gene matches. CDR3 size: 16 residues. The CDR3 region has the DNA TGTGCCAGCAGTTACTCGAGAACAGGGGGCACAGATACGCAGTATTTT. It translates to CASSYSRTGGTDTQYF.

The genes are TRBV6-2 or TRBV6-3 and TRBJ2-1; tentatively, D is TRBD2 (5 bases). Looked up from germline, CDR1 is MNHEY and CDR2 is SVGEGT. This CDR3 contains 17 residues. V was trimmed by 2 bases and J by 4 bases, leaving 18 bases between them. The CDR3 nucleotides are TGTGCCAGCAGTTACACCAAAGGAGAAGCGGATTACAATGAGCAGTTCTTC. Translating it yields CASSYTKGEADYNEQFF.

Regarding this clonotype: With a much larger clone just one base away, this may be a read error. The V call is TRBV20-1, the J call TRBJ2-1; the D call may be TRBD1 or TRBD2 (5 bases each). The J call may be faulty, since TRBJ2-7 better matches the DNA end. Germline V gene data show CDR1 as DFQATT and CDR2 as SNEGSKA (reference sequence). The CDR3 covers 13 residues. The CDR3 DNA reads as TGCAGTGCTGGGACGAAGCCCGACTACGAGCAGTACTTC. Its protein is CSAGTKPDYEQYF.

The V gene is TRBV16, the J gene TRBJ1-1; possible D gene TRBD1, 5 bases. V dropped 0 bases and J dropped 5 bases, with 13 bases sitting between them. The germline V gene encodes CDR1 KGHSY and CDR2 FQNENV. The CDR3 extends over 15 amino acids. The CDR3 DNA is TGTGCCAGCAGCCAATCTAGACAGTCAATGACTGAAGCTTTCTTT. Residues: CASSQSRQSMTEAFF.

This clonotype was counted many times. The chain uses TRBV12-3 or TRBV12-4 and TRBJ2-1, with D unclear. V shed 6 bases and J shed 1 base, with 13 bases lying between them. This CDR3 comprises 15 residues. The CDR3 spells CASSPSGRSYNEQFF. CDR3 bases: TGTGCCAGCAGCCCCTCGGGCAGATCCTACAATGAGCAGTTCTTC.

There are many counts of this clonotype. The chain combines TRBV4-3 with TRBJ2-3, with D possibly TRBD2 on 5 matching bases. Germline CDR1 reads LGHNA; CDR2 reads YSLEER. This CDR3 is 16 amino acids long. V shed 1 base and J shed 1 base, with 12 bases lying between them. The CDR3 loop is CASSQGSLARTDTQYF. The CDR3 DNA reads as TGCGCCAGCAGCCAAGGTTCTCTAGCTCGCACAGATACGCAGTATTTT.

The chain couples TRBV5-1 to TRBJ1-2; D remains ambiguous. V lost 0 bases to trimming and J lost 8 bases, with 8 bases between them. The germline gives CDR1 SGHRS, CDR2 YFSETQ. This CDR3 has 12 residues. The CDR3 DNA reads as TGCGCCAGCAGCTTGGACTATGCGGGCTACACCTTC. Translating gives CASSLDYAGYTF.

The V and J genes are TRBV20-1 and TRBJ2-7; 14 nucleotides match TRBD2. The CDR3 is 14 residues long. In germline, CDR1 is DFQATT, CDR2 SNEGSKA (reference sequence). CDR3 nucleotides: TGCACCGCCCTGGGGACTAGCGGGAGTTACGAGCAGTACTTC. Its protein is CTALGTSGSYEQYF.

This rearrangement joins TRBV24-1 to TRBJ2-3, with unresolved D. The CDR3 is made up of 13 amino acids. Between the trimmed V and J ends, which lost 4 bases and 4 bases, there was a span of 8 bases. Germline-derived CDR1 and CDR2 are KGHDR and SFDVKD. This chain's CDR3 is CATSDETADTQYF. The CDR3, as DNA: TGTGCCACCAGTGACGAGACTGCAGATACGCAGTATTTT.

This sequence joins TRBV29-1 and TRBJ2-3; TRBD2 agrees at 8 bases. The CDR3 has 12 amino acids. The V segment lost 7 bases and the J segment 5 bases; nucleotides outside the gene matches: 5. Germline V gene sequence: CDR1 SQVTM, CDR2 ANQGSEA. The CDR3 DNA follows: TGCAGCGCCGGGAGGGCGGGAGATACGCAGTATTTT. Translating gives CSAGRAGDTQYF.

This clonotype turned up a few times. V and J are TRBV12-3 or TRBV12-4 and TRBJ2-1; D is unclear. This CDR3 is built from 15 residues. V was pared by 1 base and J by 2 bases, with 9 bases between. CDR3 amino acids: CASSLGTATYNEQFF. CDR3 DNA sequence: TGTGCCAGCAGTTTAGGAACAGCCACCTACAATGAGCAGTTCTTC.

The chain is built from TRBV3-1 and TRBJ1-4; perhaps TRBD1 as D (5 bases). Germline values: CDR1 LGHDT, CDR2 YNNKEL (reference sequence). This CDR3 is built from 15 residues. Trimming stripped 2 bases from V and 5 bases from J, with 12 bases between. In DNA, the CDR3 is TGTGCCAGCAGCCAACTGGACAAGGCAAATGAAAAACTGTTTTTT. Its translation is CASSQLDKANEKLFF.

The table lists this clonotype with many counts. V and J are TRBV29-1 and TRBJ2-7; D gene ambiguous. The CDR3 runs to 16 residues. V was pared by 7 bases and J by 2 bases, with 24 bases between. Germline V gene sequence: CDR1 SQVTM, CDR2 ANQGSEA. In DNA, the CDR3 is TGCAGCGCCAATCCTGCTGGGGTTTCCCACACCTACGAGCAGTACTTC. Its protein is CSANPAGVSHTYEQYF.

Only one count was recorded for this clonotype. This chain joins TRBV12-3 or TRBV12-4 and TRBJ2-7; D gene ambiguous. Between the trimmed V and J ends, which lost 4 bases and 2 bases, there was a span of 15 bases. The CDR3 runs 15 residues. CDR3 region: CASSSSSGTPYEQYF. Written as DNA, the CDR3 is TGTGCCAGCAGTTCAAGCTCAGGTACCCCCTACGAGCAGTACTTC.

The genes are TRBV5-1 and TRBJ2-2; D remains ambiguous. The CDR3 spans 15 residues. V lost 2 bases and J 1 base, leaving 9 bases between the germline ends. Germline V gene sequence: CDR1 SGHRS, CDR2 YFSETQ. CDR3 sequence reads: CASSLRVGNTGELFF. The CDR3 DNA reads TGCGCCAGCAGCTTACGGGTCGGGAACACCGGGGAGCTGTTTTTT.

The chain employs TRBV5-1 and TRBJ1-4; tentative D call: TRBD1 (6 bases). Germline V gene lookup returns CDR1 SGHRS and CDR2 YFSETQ. V lost 4 bases and J 0 bases, leaving 13 bases between the germline ends. The CDR3 has 16 amino acids. The CDR3 region is CASSLRQDATNEKLFF. The CDR3 region has the DNA TGCGCCAGCAGCCTACGACAGGATGCAACTAATGAAAAACTGTTTTTT.

This clonotype has a handful of counts. A read error may produce the germline difference seen at one junction end. V gene TRBV5-1 combines with J gene TRBJ2-6; maybe TRBD1 (5 bases). Germline CDR1 SGHRS, CDR2 YFSETQ. This CDR3 spans 16 amino acids. The DNA for the CDR3 is TGCGCCAGCAGCTTGGACTTAAACTCTGGGGCCAACGTCCGGACTTTC. It yields the protein CASSLDLNSGANVRTF.

This chain connects TRBV24-1 to TRBJ2-3; 7 nucleotides match TRBD1. The CDR3 loop spans 16 amino acids. With 3 bases clipped from V and 4 bases from J, the junction kept 9 bases outside the gene matches. Looked up from germline, CDR1 is KGHDR and CDR2 is SFDVKD. The CDR3 spells CATSDNDRVISDTQYF. The CDR3 region has the DNA TGTGCCACCAGTGATAACGACAGGGTAATTTCAGATACGCAGTATTTT.

The V gene is TRBV18, the J gene TRBJ2-4; 8 bases fit TRBD1. The length of the CDR3 is 17 residues. Germline values: CDR1 KGHSH, CDR2 LQKENI. V lost 5 bases and J lost 0; bases outside the gene matches: 9. The CDR3 loop reads CASSDGTGVLAKNIQYF. CDR3 bases: TGTGCCAGCTCAGACGGGACAGGAGTTCTAGCCAAAAACATTCAGTACTTC.

This clonotype was detected ten times or more. The J gene is TRBJ1-2, the V gene TRBV29-1, with TRBD1 identical over 9 bases. The CDR3 loop spans 16 amino acids. With 6 bases clipped from V and 3 bases from J, the junction kept 14 bases outside the gene matches. Germline CDR1 and CDR2: SQVTM and ANQGSEA. In DNA form, the CDR3 reads TGCAGCGTCCGGGACAGGGCCCTGAGTGGCTACTATGGCTACACCTTC. Protein: CSVRDRALSGYYGYTF. The full variable domain, in which reference TRBV29-1 and TRBJ1-2 provide the parts outside the CDR3, is SAVISQKPSRDICQRGTSLTIQCQVDSQVTMMFWYRQQPGQSLTLIATANQGSEATYESGFVIDKFPISRPNLTFSTLTVSNMSPEDSSIYLCSVRDRALSGYYGYTFGSGTRLTVV.

This clonotype appeared a few times. The chain joins TRBV4-3 to TRBJ2-7; D unclear. V was cut by 0 bases and J by 5 bases, with 11 bases left in between. Germline assignment: CDR1 LGHNA and CDR2 YSLEER. The CDR3 has 14 residues. The CDR3 nucleotides are TGCGCCAGCAGCCAAGAAGGGCAGGCTGACGAGCAGTACTTC. It translates to CASSQEGQADEQYF.

This chain links TRBV5-1 with TRBJ2-7, with a weak D call TRBD2 (5 bases). Trimming left V 0 bases short and J 1 base short, with 14 bases between. The CDR3 length is 16 residues. CDR1 and CDR2 from the germline V gene are SGHRS and YFSETQ. The CDR3 nucleotides read TGCGCCAGCAGCTTGGGGCCGCACGGGGTATCCTACGAGCAGTACTTC. This sequence encodes CASSLGPHGVSYEQYF.

This clonotype has ten or more counts. The V call is TRBV28, the J call TRBJ2-4; D assignment may be TRBD1 or TRBD2 (6 bases each). Per germline, CDR1 MDHEN and CDR2 SYDVKM. CDR3 length equals 14 residues. Trimming removed 8 bases from V and 8 bases from J, with 19 bases in between. DNA for the CDR3: TGTGCCAGCGTCGGTCGGGGGCCACCGTACATTCAGTACTTC. Its protein is CASVGRGPPYIQYF.